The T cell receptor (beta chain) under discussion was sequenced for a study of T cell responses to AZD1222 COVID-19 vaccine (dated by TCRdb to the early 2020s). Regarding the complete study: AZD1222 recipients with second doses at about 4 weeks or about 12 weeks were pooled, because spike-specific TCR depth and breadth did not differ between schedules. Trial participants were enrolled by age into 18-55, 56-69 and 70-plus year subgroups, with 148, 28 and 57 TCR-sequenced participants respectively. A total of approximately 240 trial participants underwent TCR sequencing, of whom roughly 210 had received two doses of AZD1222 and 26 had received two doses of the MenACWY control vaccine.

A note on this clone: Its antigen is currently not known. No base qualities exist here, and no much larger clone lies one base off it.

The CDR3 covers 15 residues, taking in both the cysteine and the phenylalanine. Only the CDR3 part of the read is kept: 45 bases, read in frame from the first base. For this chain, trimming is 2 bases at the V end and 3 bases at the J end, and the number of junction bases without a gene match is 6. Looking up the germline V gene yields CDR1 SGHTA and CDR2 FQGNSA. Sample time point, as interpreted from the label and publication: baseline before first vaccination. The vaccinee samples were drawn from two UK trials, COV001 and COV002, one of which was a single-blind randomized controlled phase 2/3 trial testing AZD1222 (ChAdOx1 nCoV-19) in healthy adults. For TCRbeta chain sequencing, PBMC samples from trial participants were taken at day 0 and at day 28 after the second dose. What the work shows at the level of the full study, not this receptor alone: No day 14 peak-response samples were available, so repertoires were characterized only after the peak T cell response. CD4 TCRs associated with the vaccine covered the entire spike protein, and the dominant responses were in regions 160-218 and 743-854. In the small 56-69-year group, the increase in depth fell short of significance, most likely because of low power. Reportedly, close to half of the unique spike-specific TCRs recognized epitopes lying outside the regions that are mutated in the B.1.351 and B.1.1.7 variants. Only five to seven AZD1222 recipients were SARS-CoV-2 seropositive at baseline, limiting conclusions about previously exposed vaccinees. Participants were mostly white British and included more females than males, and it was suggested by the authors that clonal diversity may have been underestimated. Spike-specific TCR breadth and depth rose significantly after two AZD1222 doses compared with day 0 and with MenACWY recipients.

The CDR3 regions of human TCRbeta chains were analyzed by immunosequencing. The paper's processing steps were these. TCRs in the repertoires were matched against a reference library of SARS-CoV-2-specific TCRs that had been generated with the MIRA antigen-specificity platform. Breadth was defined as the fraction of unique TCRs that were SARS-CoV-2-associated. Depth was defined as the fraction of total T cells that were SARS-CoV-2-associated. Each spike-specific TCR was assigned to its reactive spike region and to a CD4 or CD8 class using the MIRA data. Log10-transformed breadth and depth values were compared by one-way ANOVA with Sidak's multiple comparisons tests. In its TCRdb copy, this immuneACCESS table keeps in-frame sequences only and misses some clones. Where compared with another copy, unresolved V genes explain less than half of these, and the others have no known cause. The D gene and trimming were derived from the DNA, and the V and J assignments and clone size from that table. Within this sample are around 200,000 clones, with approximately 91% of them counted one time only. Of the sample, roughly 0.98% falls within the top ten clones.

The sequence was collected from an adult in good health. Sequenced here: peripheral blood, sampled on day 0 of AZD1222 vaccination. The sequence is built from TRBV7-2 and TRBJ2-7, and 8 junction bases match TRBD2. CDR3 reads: CASSLPTGTSYEQYF. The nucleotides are TGTGCCAGCAGCTTACCGACCGGGACTAGCTACGAGCAGTACTTC.